This T cell receptor (beta chain) was observed in a study of CD8 T cells in Susac syndrome. Across the study: At blood draw, Susac syndrome patients were therapy-naive, on corticosteroids, or on intravenous immunoglobulin alone.

Reverse transcription of roughly 0.5 to 1 ug RNA was performed with random hexamers. The CDR3 of TCR beta was amplified by immunoSEQ multiplex PCR across 54 Vbeta and 13 Jbeta. TCRdb fed the immunoSEQ multiplex PCR reads into MiXCR, producing one record per CDR3 protein. The sample lists over 100,000 distinct CDR3 sequences; roughly 94% were seen once. A note on this clonotype: No antigen is known for it.

This CDR3 comprises 16 residues. With 5 bases removed from V and 4 bases from J, the gap between germline ends came to 18 bases. Study-wide points: Clonal expansion of CD8+ cells in Susac peaked in TEMRA cells (and in active patients).

The TCR was taken from a human donor with Susac syndrome. Sequencing input: CD8+ T cells from PBMCs. V and J are TRBV12-3 or TRBV12-4 and TRBJ2-1; tentative D call: TRBD1 (7 bases). The CDR3 DNA sequence: TGTGCCAGCAGTGACCCCGGAGGGGGCGGTTACAATGAGCAGTTCTTC. Protein sequence: CASSDPGGGGYNEQFF.